The rows below give T cell receptor beta chains drawn from one sample of a study of shared clonotypes between healthy human individuals. Assay used: immunoSEQ multiplex PCR; TCRdb lists only in-frame clones, some missing. The profile shows some 2 million clones, about 95% of them singletons. The sequencing sample was made of naive CD8+ T cells sorted from blood. These receptors were taken from a man aged 18 to 30 in good health. The CDR3 runs from the conserved cysteine through the conserved F or W. The order of the fields is J gene, V gene, clone size, D gene, CDR3 DNA, CDR3 protein. A D gene is named only where the DNA matches it firmly. Rows may omit the clone size; those that give it use once, few, many or a size class.

J gene: TRBJ2-5; V gene: TRBV28; clone size: once; D gene: .; CDR3 DNA: TGTGCCAGCAGTTTAACAGGGTGGGCGACCCAGTACTTC; CDR3 protein: CASSLTGWATQYF
J gene: TRBJ2-3; V gene: TRBV11-2; clone size: .; D gene: .; CDR3 DNA: TGTGCCAGCAGCTTAAAGTTTTCAGATACGCAGTATTTT; CDR3 protein: CASSLKFSDTQYF
J gene: TRBJ2-1; V gene: TRBV7-8; clone size: .; D gene: .; CDR3 DNA: TGTGCCAGCAGCCCCCGGGGGGCGAGCTCCTACAATGAGCAGTTCTTC; CDR3 protein: CASSPRGASSYNEQFF
J gene: TRBJ2-7; V gene: TRBV11-1; clone size: .; D gene: .; CDR3 DNA: TGTGCCAGCACCCCTCTAGGGGTAGAGGGCGAGCAGTACTTC; CDR3 protein: CASTPLGVEGEQYF
J gene: TRBJ2-5; V gene: TRBV9; clone size: .; D gene: .; CDR3 DNA: TGTGCCAGCAGCGTATCTGGGGAAGAGACCCAGTACTTC; CDR3 protein: CASSVSGEETQYF
J gene: TRBJ2-1; V gene: TRBV28; clone size: .; D gene: .; CDR3 DNA: TGTGCCAGCAGCACAAAGTCAAGCTCCTACAATGAGCAGTTCTTC; CDR3 protein: CASSTKSSSYNEQFF
J gene: TRBJ2-7; V gene: TRBV7-9; clone size: once; D gene: TRBD2; CDR3 DNA: TGTGCCAGCAGCTCCGCACAAGCGGGAGGGGTATACGAGCAGTACTTC; CDR3 protein: CASSSAQAGGVYEQYF
J gene: TRBJ1-2; V gene: TRBV5-4; clone size: .; D gene: TRBD1; CDR3 DNA: TGTGCCAGCAGCTTGGTAGGGACAGGGAGGAAAAATGGCTACACCTTC; CDR3 protein: CASSLVGTGRKNGYTF
J gene: TRBJ1-6; V gene: TRBV27; clone size: .; D gene: TRBD1; CDR3 DNA: TGTGCCAGCAGTTTAGGACAGGGAAATTCACCCCTCCACTTT; CDR3 protein: CASSLGQGNSPLHF
J gene: TRBJ2-2; V gene: TRBV4-1; clone size: few; D gene: TRBD2; CDR3 DNA: TGCGCCAGCAGCCTCACGGGACTAGCGGGAGATCCCGGGGAGCTGTTTTTT; CDR3 protein: CASSLTGLAGDPGELFF
J gene: TRBJ2-7; V gene: TRBV4-1; clone size: .; D gene: TRBD2; CDR3 DNA: TGCGCCAGCAGCCCCCTAGCGGGAGCGGACTACGAGCAGTACTTC; CDR3 protein: CASSPLAGADYEQYF
J gene: TRBJ2-1; V gene: TRBV7-3; clone size: .; D gene: TRBD2; CDR3 DNA: TGTGCCAGCAGCACCCTTACTAGCGGGGGGGCACGTGAGCAGTTCTTC; CDR3 protein: CASSTLTSGGAREQFF
J gene: TRBJ2-5; V gene: TRBV9; clone size: .; D gene: TRBD2; CDR3 DNA: TGTGCCAGCAGCCTCGTAGCGGGAGTCGCGGAGACCCAGTACTTC; CDR3 protein: CASSLVAGVAETQYF
J gene: TRBJ2-1; V gene: TRBV4-3; clone size: .; D gene: .; CDR3 DNA: TGCGCCAGCAGCCAAGCCAGATCTCTCAATGAGCAGTTCTTC; CDR3 protein: CASSQARSLNEQFF
J gene: TRBJ2-7; V gene: TRBV19; clone size: .; D gene: .; CDR3 DNA: TGTGCCAGTAGTATAGTAGGGGACTACGAGCAGTACTTC; CDR3 protein: CASSIVGDYEQYF
J gene: TRBJ2-1; V gene: TRBV19; clone size: once; D gene: TRBD2; CDR3 DNA: TGTGCCAGTAGTATAGACCCGACTAGCGGGGAGTTCAATGAGCAGTTCTTC; CDR3 protein: CASSIDPTSGEFNEQFF
J gene: TRBJ2-7; V gene: TRBV13; clone size: .; D gene: TRBD2; CDR3 DNA: TGTGCCAGCAGCTTAGAGGGAGCGGGAGCAGCTCAGGAGCAGTACTTC; CDR3 protein: CASSLEGAGAAQEQYF
J gene: TRBJ1-2; V gene: TRBV5-4; clone size: .; D gene: .; CDR3 DNA: TGTGCCAGCAGCTCCGCGATTAGACGGTTTACCCCGAAAAACTATGGCTACACCTTC; CDR3 protein: CASSSAIRRFTPKNYGYTF
J gene: TRBJ1-4; V gene: TRBV4-1; clone size: .; D gene: .; CDR3 DNA: TGCGCCAGCAGCCAAGGACAGAGGTTAGTCGTGAATGAAAAACTGTTTTTT; CDR3 protein: CASSQGQRLVVNEKLFF
J gene: TRBJ2-3; V gene: TRBV2; clone size: .; D gene: TRBD2; CDR3 DNA: TGTGCCAGCAGTGACGGGAGGGCCCCACTAGTGTCTTCAGATACGCAGTATTTT; CDR3 protein: CASSDGRAPLVSSDTQYF
J gene: TRBJ1-1; V gene: TRBV5-6; clone size: .; D gene: .; CDR3 DNA: TGTGCCAGCAGCTTGAAGGCAGGGCACACTGAAGCTTTCTTT; CDR3 protein: CASSLKAGHTEAFF
J gene: TRBJ2-1; V gene: TRBV13; clone size: .; D gene: .; CDR3 DNA: TGTGCCAGCAGCTTACGGGGGAACAATGAGCAGTTCTTC; CDR3 protein: CASSLRGNNEQFF
J gene: TRBJ2-1; V gene: TRBV6-4; clone size: .; D gene: TRBD1; CDR3 DNA: TGTGCCAGCAGTGACTCTCCATCGCAGGCAGACAGGGACAATGAGCAGTTCTTC; CDR3 protein: CASSDSPSQADRDNEQFF
J gene: TRBJ1-5; V gene: TRBV19; clone size: .; D gene: TRBD1; CDR3 DNA: TGTGCCAGTAGCGGACAGGGGAATTCTTGGCAGCCCCAGCATTTT; CDR3 protein: CASSGQGNSWQPQHF
J gene: TRBJ2-4; V gene: TRBV2; clone size: .; D gene: .; CDR3 DNA: TGTGCCAGCAGTGAACGGGTAACAGGGACGATAATGGAAGACCAAAACATTCAGTACTTC; CDR3 protein: CASSERVTGTIMEDQNIQYF
J gene: TRBJ2-7; V gene: TRBV6-1; clone size: once; D gene: TRBD2; CDR3 DNA: TGTGCCAGCAGTGAACCGACTAGCGGATTTGACGAGCAGTACTTC; CDR3 protein: CASSEPTSGFDEQYF
J gene: TRBJ2-4; V gene: TRBV9; clone size: .; D gene: TRBD2; CDR3 DNA: TGTGCCAGCAGCCTTCCGACTAGCGGGGGGGCCGGCATTCAGTACTTC; CDR3 protein: CASSLPTSGGAGIQYF
J gene: TRBJ2-7; V gene: TRBV11-2; clone size: .; D gene: .; CDR3 DNA: TGTGCCAGCAGCCCGGACAGTAATATCTACGAGCAGTACTTC; CDR3 protein: CASSPDSNIYEQYF
J gene: TRBJ1-1; V gene: TRBV29-1; clone size: .; D gene: .; CDR3 DNA: TGCAGCGTTGCGCTGGGGCGGGACACTGAAGCTTTCTTT; CDR3 protein: CSVALGRDTEAFF
J gene: TRBJ2-1; V gene: TRBV25-1; clone size: .; D gene: TRBD2; CDR3 DNA: TGTGCCAGCAGTCTCGGCGGGAGGCCCTCCTACAATGAGCAGTTCTTC; CDR3 protein: CASSLGGRPSYNEQFF
J gene: TRBJ2-7; V gene: TRBV7-4; clone size: .; D gene: TRBD2; CDR3 DNA: TGTGCCAGCAGCTTAGTACAGCGGGGGGGCCACGAGCAGTACTTC; CDR3 protein: CASSLVQRGGHEQYF
J gene: TRBJ2-7; V gene: TRBV27; clone size: .; D gene: TRBD2; CDR3 DNA: TGTGCCAGCAGTTCGTGGACTAGCGGGGACGAGCAGTACTTC; CDR3 protein: CASSSWTSGDEQYF
J gene: TRBJ2-3; V gene: TRBV4-2; clone size: .; D gene: TRBD2; CDR3 DNA: TGTGCCAGCAGCCCCCACGGGGGGGTCACAGATACGCAGTATTTT; CDR3 protein: CASSPHGGVTDTQYF
J gene: TRBJ2-7; V gene: TRBV19; clone size: .; D gene: .; CDR3 DNA: TGTGCCAGTAGTGCCGACCCCGTGCCGCTTCGGGACGAGCAGTACTTC; CDR3 protein: CASSADPVPLRDEQYF
J gene: TRBJ2-7; V gene: TRBV7-6; clone size: .; D gene: .; CDR3 DNA: TGTGCCAGCAGCTTAGAAGCGGACAGCTCCTACGAGCAGTACTTC; CDR3 protein: CASSLEADSSYEQYF
J gene: TRBJ2-1; V gene: TRBV6-1; clone size: .; D gene: TRBD2; CDR3 DNA: TGTGCCAGCAGTGAGTCTAGCGGGAGCCTGGGCAATGAGCAGTTCTTC; CDR3 protein: CASSESSGSLGNEQFF
J gene: TRBJ2-5; V gene: TRBV4-2; clone size: .; D gene: TRBD2; CDR3 DNA: TGTGCCAGCAGCCAACCACTAGCGGGGGGCTTACAAGAGACCCAGTACTTC; CDR3 protein: CASSQPLAGGLQETQYF
J gene: TRBJ2-7; V gene: TRBV13; clone size: .; D gene: .; CDR3 DNA: TGTGCCAGCAGCCCCCTAGGACAGTTTTTCTCCTACGAGCAGTACTTC; CDR3 protein: CASSPLGQFFSYEQYF
J gene: TRBJ2-7; V gene: TRBV7-9; clone size: .; D gene: TRBD1; CDR3 DNA: TGTGCCAGCAGCGCATACACGGGACAGATGATCTACGAGCAGTACTTC; CDR3 protein: CASSAYTGQMIYEQYF
J gene: TRBJ2-3; V gene: TRBV11-2; clone size: .; D gene: .; CDR3 DNA: TGTGCCAGCAGCTTAGAAGGGTACACAGATACGCAGTATTTT; CDR3 protein: CASSLEGYTDTQYF
J gene: TRBJ2-7; V gene: TRBV27; clone size: .; D gene: .; CDR3 DNA: TGTGCCAGCAGTTTACTCCGGCCACAGGCGGGCTACGAGCAGTACTTC; CDR3 protein: CASSLLRPQAGYEQYF
J gene: TRBJ1-5; V gene: TRBV5-6; clone size: once; D gene: .; CDR3 DNA: TGTGCCAGCAGCTTGGGAGGGGCAAGCAATCAGCCCCAGCATTTT; CDR3 protein: CASSLGGASNQPQHF
J gene: TRBJ2-7; V gene: TRBV30; clone size: .; D gene: .; CDR3 DNA: TGTGCCTGGAGGCTCCTGAGGGACCCCAGTTCCTACGAGCAGTACTTC; CDR3 protein: CAWRLLRDPSSYEQYF
J gene: TRBJ2-6; V gene: TRBV15; clone size: .; D gene: TRBD1; CDR3 DNA: TGTGCCACCAGCGCAGACGGACAGGCTGACGTCCTGACTTTC; CDR3 protein: CATSADGQADVLTF
J gene: TRBJ2-5; V gene: TRBV10-2; clone size: .; D gene: TRBD2; CDR3 DNA: TGCGCCAGCAGTGACATTGCGGGAGGGCCCCGGGAGACCCAGTACTTC; CDR3 protein: CASSDIAGGPRETQYF
J gene: TRBJ2-5; V gene: TRBV10-3; clone size: once; D gene: .; CDR3 DNA: TGTGCCATCAGTGAGTGGGCAGACCGTGAGACCCAGTACTTC; CDR3 protein: CAISEWADRETQYF
J gene: TRBJ1-3; V gene: TRBV4-1; clone size: .; D gene: .; CDR3 DNA: TGCGCCAGCAGCCTTGGGACCCTCTCTGGAAACACCATATATTTT; CDR3 protein: CASSLGTLSGNTIYF
J gene: TRBJ2-7; V gene: TRBV6-6; clone size: .; D gene: .; CDR3 DNA: TGTGCCAGCAGCCACCTTCACGAGCAGTACTTC; CDR3 protein: CASSHLHEQYF
J gene: TRBJ2-7; V gene: TRBV27; clone size: .; D gene: TRBD2; CDR3 DNA: TGTGCCAGCAGTCCTAGCGGGATGCGCGAGCAGTACTTC; CDR3 protein: CASSPSGMREQYF
J gene: TRBJ2-7; V gene: TRBV21-1; clone size: .; D gene: .; CDR3 DNA: TGTGCCAGCAACCAAGAGGGACAGGGGAGGGAGGACGGCTACGAGCAGTACTTC; CDR3 protein: CASNQEGQGREDGYEQYF
J gene: TRBJ2-3; V gene: TRBV5-1; clone size: .; D gene: .; CDR3 DNA: TGCGCCAGCAGCTTGGACCTACCCACAGATACGCAGTATTTT; CDR3 protein: CASSLDLPTDTQYF